This T cell receptor (beta chain) was identified during a study of CD8+CD57+ T cells in acquired aplastic anemia. Overall study: The average read count for CD4+ cells in healthy donors was 8.5 million to 11 million.

Unmatched junction bases numbered 11, after V lost 1 base and J lost 7 bases. The CDR3 contains 17 residues. The germline gives CDR1 SGHRS, CDR2 YFSETQ. Both TCR beta VDJ combination and CDR3 sequence profiling were carried out. Genomic DNA was the template for this profiling. From the reads, TCRdb called clonotypes with MiXCR, one entry per CDR3 protein. The data hold 400,000 to 500,000 distinct CDR3 sequences, with under 80% observed a single time. For this clonotype: Its antigen is still unknown.

Findings and limits, study-wide: Overlapping CD8+ CDR3 repertoires of patients and controls contained approximately 28 shared sequences. Significance was not reached for CD8+ Simpson's diversity between patients and controls.

The TCR was taken from a human donor in good health, serving as a control. Sequenced: sorted CD4+, CD8+, or CD8+CD57+ T cells (not recorded which) from PBMCs. The V and J genes are TRBV5-1 and TRBJ2-1, with 10 bases that match TRBD2. CDR3 loop: CASSLRTSGPIQNEQFF. CDR3 nucleotide sequence: TGCGCCAGCAGCTTGCGGACTAGCGGCCCGATACAGAATGAGCAGTTCTTC.